In this sample, the clone carrying this TCR beta chain turned up a few times. Its specificity is unknown. A template switching step contributed a universal primer site, while unique molecular identifiers were present in the cDNA. MiXCR, run by TCRdb on the 5' RACE reads, gives a single entry per CDR3 protein. Of hundreds of thousands of distinct CDR3 sequences listed, less than 10% are singletons. The sample originates from a study of identical twins. General study points: The study found that models underestimated out-of-frame TCR alpha sharing in monozygotic twins. Excess twin sharing in beta out-of-frame sequences was weaker. Conclusions were drawn cross-sectionally by statistical analysis, without following the same donors.

CDR1 and CDR2 (germline): MDHEN, SYDVKM. This CDR3 spans 12 amino acids. J gave up 7 bases and V 6 bases, and 5 bases lay outside the gene matches. These data were also filed under a second study, of yellow fever vaccine responses in identical twins.

The TCR comes from a woman aged 18-29 years in good health. The chain uses TRBV28 and TRBJ2-7; 8 nucleotides line up with TRBD2. The sample was PBMCs. This chain's CDR3 is CASSGREREQYF. CDR3 nucleotides: TGTGCCAGCAGCGGGAGGGAAAGGGAGCAGTACTTC.